Below are 3 T cell receptor beta chains sequenced from a single sample in a study of radiotherapy plus CTLA-4 blockade in lung cancer. Some clones are missing from TCRdb's copy, which holds only in-frame ones; the method was immunoSEQ multiplex PCR. This sample has approximately 90,000 clones; 83% occur once, and the top ten carry over 0.75%. The sequencing here drew on peripheral blood, taken from a patient treated with radiotherapy plus ipilimumab. These receptors all come from a human donor with non-small cell lung cancer who had stable disease on radiotherapy plus ipilimumab.

This clone was picked up one time. The V and J genes are TRBV6-6 and TRBJ2-4; weak D call: TRBD2 (6 bases). CDR1 is MNHNY, CDR2 SVGAGI, per germline (reference sequence). V gave up 0 bases and J gave up 7 bases, with 10 bases separating them. The CDR3 consists of 14 residues. The CDR3 loop reads CASSYSGGTNIQYF. The CDR3 DNA sequence: TGTGCCAGCAGTTACTCGGGGGGAACGAACATTCAGTACTTC.

J is TRBJ2-1 and V is TRBV7-9, with 7 bases fitting TRBD2. Germline loops: CDR1 SEHNR, CDR2 FQNEAQ (reference sequence). V shed 5 bases and J 4 bases; nucleotides not matched to a gene: 8. This CDR3 comprises 15 residues. For the CDR3, the DNA is TGTGCCAGCAGCCTCCCTAGCGGAGCTTACAATGAGCAGTTCTTC. Residues: CASSLPSGAYNEQFF.

This rearrangement joins TRBV5-1 to TRBJ2-1; 8 nucleotides line up with TRBD2. The V and J ends lost 2 bases and 1 base, in that order; junction bases with no gene match: 2. Germline values: CDR1 SGHRS, CDR2 YFSETQ. The CDR3 extends over 15 amino acids. The CDR3 reads CASSFLAGSYNEQFF. CDR3 in DNA: TGCGCCAGCAGCTTTTTAGCGGGGTCCTACAATGAGCAGTTCTTC.